These 25 T cell receptor beta chains came from one sample sequenced in a study of OX40 agonist ivuxolimab in advanced cancers. Assay: immunoSEQ multiplex PCR; the TCRdb copy retains only in-frame clones and omits some. The sample includes about 79,000 clones, 80% to 95% seen only once; the top ten take 0.33%. The specimen was CD4+ or CD8+ T cells sorted from blood, collected in a trial of the OX40 agonist ivuxolimab. These receptors were obtained from an adult with an advanced solid tumor such as melanoma, head and neck, liver or kidney cancer.

V and J are TRBV5-4 and TRBJ2-7, with D hard to call. Trimming shortened V by 3 bases and J by 2 bases, and 0 bases separated the two germline ends. CDR1 and CDR2 from the germline V gene are SGHNT and YYREEE (reference sequence). This CDR3 comprises 10 residues. The CDR3 is CASSSYEQYV. CDR3 sequence (DNA): TGTGCCAGCAGCTCCTACGAGCAGTACGTC.

This clone was picked up a small number of times. V and J are TRBV7-9 and TRBJ1-1; D unresolved. CDR1 SEHNR and CDR2 FQNEAQ come from the germline V gene (reference sequence). The CDR3 consists of 12 residues. Trimming took off 3 bases at V and 8 bases at J, with 10 bases between the two ends. The CDR3 DNA sequence: TGTGCCAGCAGCTTGGAATGGGGAGAAGCTTTCTTT. This codes for CASSLEWGEAFF. The full variable domain, in which reference TRBV7-9 and TRBJ1-1 provide the parts outside the CDR3, is DTGVSQNPRHKITKRGQNVTFRCDPISEHNRLYWYRQTLGQGPEFLTYFQNEAQLEKSRLLSDRFSAERPKGSFSTLEIQRTEQGDSAMYLCASSLEWGEAFFGQGTRLTVV.

The chain combines TRBV6-1 with TRBJ2-2; 9 bases map to TRBD1. Germline CDR1 reads MNHNS; CDR2 reads SASEGT. Germline trimming cut 4 bases from V and 1 base from J; bases unmatched to any gene: 4. The CDR3 extends over 16 amino acids. The CDR3 loop reads CASSAWGQGNTGELFF. The CDR3 nucleotides read TGTGCCAGCAGTGCTTGGGGACAGGGGAACACCGGGGAGCTGTTTTTT.

This clone occurred a few times. This rearrangement joins TRBV10-1 to TRBJ2-7; no definite D call. The V gene lost 2 bases and the J gene lost 5 bases, with 13 bases spanning the gap. The V gene's germline CDR1 is WNHNN and CDR2 SYGVQD (reference sequence). There are 14 residues in the CDR3. The CDR3 region is CASSEAGSKDEQYF. The CDR3 DNA reads TGCGCCAGCAGTGAGGCCGGGTCGAAGGACGAGCAGTACTTC.

The V gene is TRBV5-1, the J gene TRBJ2-3, with 8 nucleotides matching TRBD2. The CDR3 loop spans 13 amino acids. CDR1 and CDR2 (germline): SGHRS, YFSETQ. The ends lost 4 bases at V and 3 bases at J; junction bases unmatched: 1. Here the CDR3 reads CASSPGGTDTQYF. The CDR3 DNA is TGCGCCAGCAGCCCGGGAGGGACAGATACGCAGTATTTT.

V gene TRBV30 combines with J gene TRBJ2-2; the match to TRBD2 covers 12 bases. CDR1 is GTSNPN, CDR2 SVGIG, per germline (reference sequence). CDR3 length equals 15 residues. The V segment lost 0 bases and the J segment 7 bases; nucleotides outside the gene matches: 3. For the CDR3, the DNA is TGTGCCTGGAGTGTGGCTAGCGGGGGGGGCGGGGAGCTGTTTTTT. This translates into CAWSVASGGGGELFF. Variable domain in full (rest from reference TRBV30 and TRBJ2-2): SQTIHQWPATLVQPVGSPLSLECTVEGTSNPNLYWYRQAAGRGLQLLFYSVGIGQISSEVPQNLSASRPQDRQFILSSKKLLLSDSGFYLCAWSVASGGGGELFFGEGSRLTVL.

CDR3: CASTLGPNTEAFF. CDR3 coding DNA: TGTGCCAGCACGTTGGGACCTAACACTGAAGCTTTCTTT. This chain connects TRBV2 to TRBJ1-1; D may be TRBD1 (5 bases). Trimming pared 7 bases from V and 2 bases from J, leaving 11 bases between. Germline V gene lookup returns CDR1 SNHLY and CDR2 FYNNEI. The CDR3 is 13 amino acids.

The V and J genes are TRBV10-3 and TRBJ2-7, with D unresolved. Trimming took 0 bases from V and 5 from J, leaving 2 bases between them. This CDR3 comprises 11 residues. Germline loops: CDR1 ENHRY, CDR2 SYGVKD. Here the CDR3 DNA reads TGTGCCATCAGTGAGTCCCACGAGCAGTACTTC. Protein: CAISESHEQYF.

The chain links TRBV18 to TRBJ1-5; D not certain. Trimming removed 3 bases at V and 9 bases at J, with 12 bases between. The length of the CDR3 is 13 residues. Germline assignment: CDR1 KGHSH and CDR2 LQKENI. The CDR3 region is CASSPDWERPQHF. For the CDR3, the DNA is TGTGCCAGCTCACCTGATTGGGAACGGCCCCAGCATTTT. The full variable domain, in which reference TRBV18 and TRBJ1-5 provide the parts outside the CDR3, is NAGVMQNPRHLVRRRGQEARLRCSPMKGHSHVYWYRQLPEEGLKFMVYLQKENIIDESGMPKERFSAEFPKEGPSILRIQQVVRGDSAAYFCASSPDWERPQHFGDGTRLSIL.

The chain uses TRBV5-4 and TRBJ2-1, with TRBD2 matching 10 bases. This CDR3 is 16 amino acids long. Germline-derived CDR1 and CDR2 are SGHNT and YYREEE (reference sequence). V gave up 3 bases and J gave up 10 bases; unmatched junction bases: 13. The CDR3 protein is CASSSEPQRGGREQFF. CDR3 bases: TGTGCCAGCAGCTCGGAACCTCAGCGGGGGGGCCGGGAGCAGTTCTTC.

CDR3 sequence reads: CASSLTAAPGTDTQYF. CDR3 in DNA: TGTGCCAGCAGCTTAACGGCCGCGCCCGGCACAGATACGCAGTATTTT. The chain couples TRBV7-3 to TRBJ2-3; D gene ambiguous. The CDR3 totals 16 residues. Germline CDR1 reads SGHTA; CDR2 reads FQGTGA. Trimming shortened V by 0 bases and J by 1 base, and 11 bases separated the two germline ends.

The gene calls are TRBV6-6 and TRBJ2-1, with TRBD2 identical over 12 bases. CDR3 length: 15 residues. The germline V gene encodes CDR1 MNHNY and CDR2 SVGAGI (reference sequence). With 5 bases clipped from V and 4 bases from J, the junction kept 3 bases outside the gene matches. The CDR3 spells CASSRLAGVYNEQFF. CDR3 nucleotide sequence: TGTGCCAGCAGTAGACTAGCGGGGGTTTACAATGAGCAGTTCTTC.

The chain combines TRBV4-1 with TRBJ1-1; no firm D call. CDR3 size: 15 residues. Per the germline V gene, CDR1 is MGHRA and CDR2 is YSYEKL. Trimming cost V 1 base and J 0 bases, with 9 bases left between them. CDR3 loop: CASSQVGGLNTEAFF. The CDR3 bases are TGCGCCAGCAGCCAAGTGGGCGGTTTGAACACTGAAGCTTTCTTT.

The CDR3 loop reads CASSYPRAGQETQYF. In nucleotides, the CDR3 is TGTGCCAGCAGTTACCCAAGGGCAGGCCAAGAGACCCAGTACTTC. This sequence joins TRBV6-5 and TRBJ2-5; D ambiguous. V lost 2 bases and J lost 1, with 11 bases in between. The CDR3 sequence is 15 residues long. CDR1 and CDR2 (germline): MNHEY, SVGAGI.

The chain is built from TRBV7-9 and TRBJ1-2, with TRBD1 matching over 9 bases. Trimming removed 1 base from V and 7 bases from J; junction bases left unmatched: 4. Looked up from germline, CDR1 is SEHNR and CDR2 is FQNEAQ (reference sequence). The CDR3 is 14 residues long. CDR3 region: CASSLVGTGSGYTF. Written as DNA, the CDR3 is TGTGCCAGCAGCTTAGTGGGGACAGGGAGTGGCTACACCTTC.

This clone was seen a handful of times. This chain links TRBV30 with TRBJ2-1; 10 bases align to TRBD1. The CDR3 is made up of 16 amino acids. Germline V lookup: CDR1 GTSNPN, CDR2 SVGIG (reference sequence). The V gene end was trimmed by 6 bases and the J gene end by 4 bases; junction bases not matched to a gene: 12. The CDR3 loop is CACGTGTGVGYNEQFF. The CDR3 region has the DNA TGTGCCTGCGGGACCGGGACAGGGGTGGGGTACAATGAGCAGTTCTTC. The whole variable domain, filled in from reference TRBV30 and TRBJ2-1, reads SQTIHQWPATLVQPVGSPLSLECTVEGTSNPNLYWYRQAAGRGLQLLFYSVGIGQISSEVPQNLSASRPQDRQFILSSKKLLLSDSGFYLCACGTGTGVGYNEQFFGPGTRLTVL.

This chain connects TRBV18 to TRBJ1-2, with D hard to call. Trimming took off 1 base at V and 1 base at J, with 10 bases between the two ends. CDR3 length: 15 residues. From germline, CDR1 is KGHSH and CDR2 LQKENI. The CDR3 sequence is CASSPRALVNYGYTF. The CDR3 coding sequence is TGTGCCAGCTCACCACGGGCGTTAGTTAACTATGGCTACACCTTC.

The chain combines TRBV5-5 with TRBJ1-3; D ambiguous. V shed 0 bases and J shed 4 bases, with 2 bases lying between them. Germline V lookup: CDR1 SGHKS, CDR2 YYEKEE (reference sequence). This CDR3 has 12 amino acids. The CDR3 nucleotides are TGTGCCAGCAGCTTGGAGGGAAACACCATATATTTT. This codes for CASSLEGNTIYF.

This clone has a handful of counts. The chain recombines TRBV18 with TRBJ2-2, with D maybe TRBD1 (9 bases). CDR1 and CDR2 (germline): KGHSH, LQKENI. The CDR3 has 20 residues. V was cut by 1 base and J by 0 bases, with 21 bases left in between. CDR3 in DNA: TGTGCCAGCTCACCACAGGGGACAGGGAGAGCGGGGGCGAACACCGGGGAGCTGTTTTTT. This sequence encodes CASSPQGTGRAGANTGELFF.

The chain has TRBV25-1 and TRBJ1-2; weak D call: TRBD1 (5 bases). This CDR3 has 15 residues. The V end was cut by 1 base, the J end by 4 bases, with 13 bases between. The V gene's germline CDR1 is MGHDK and CDR2 SYGVNS. The CDR3 DNA reads TGTGCCAGCAGTGAATTTGGGGGGTATTCCTATGGCTACACCTTC. Its protein is CASSEFGGYSYGYTF.

The chain combines TRBV21-1 with TRBJ1-6; TRBD1 was called by the table and not checked on the DNA. TRBV21-1 is tagged as a pseudogene. This CDR3 region has 14 residues. For the CDR3, the DNA is TGTGCCAGCTTCCGGGACAGCCCTAATTCACCCCTCCACTTT. Encoded protein: CASFRDSPNSPLHF.

The chain uses TRBV27 and TRBJ2-1; a weak D match, TRBD1 (6 bases). V shed 5 bases and J shed 5 bases, with 10 bases lying between them. The CDR3 contains 13 residues. The V gene's germline CDR1 is MNHEY and CDR2 SMNVEV (reference sequence). CDR3 sequence (DNA): TGTGCCAGCAGTCAGTGGACAGACAATGAGCAGTTCTTC. Amino acids: CASSQWTDNEQFF.

The chain recombines TRBV7-2 with TRBJ1-2, with 8 bases lining up with TRBD1. CDR3 length: 13 residues. J was trimmed by 7 bases and V by 1 base; bases with no gene match: 2. CDR1 and CDR2 (germline): SGHTA, FQGNSA. CDR3 bases: TGTGCCAGCAGCTTAGGGACAGGGAGTGGCTACACCTTC. Its protein product is CASSLGTGSGYTF. Variable domain in full (rest from reference TRBV7-2 and TRBJ1-2): GAGVSQSPSNKVTEKGKDVELRCDPISGHTALYWYRQSLGQGLEFLIYFQGNSAPDKSGLPSDRFSAERTGGSVSTLTIQRTQQEDSAVYLCASSLGTGSGYTFGSGTRLTVV.

This chain joins TRBV5-5 and TRBJ1-5; D ambiguous. The ends were cut back, 0 bases at V and 5 bases at J, with 6 bases in the middle. Germline V gives CDR1 SGHKS, CDR2 YYEKEE (reference sequence). This CDR3 contains 13 residues. CDR3 coding DNA: TGTGCCAGCAGCTTGGTCCAGGATCAGCCCCAGCATTTT. Protein product: CASSLVQDQPQHF.

The chain employs TRBV6-6 and TRBJ2-1, with TRBD2 identical over 10 bases. The germline CDR1 and CDR2 sequences are MNHNY and SVGAGI (reference sequence). This CDR3 is built from 15 residues. The J segment lost 2 bases and the V segment lost 4 bases, leaving 2 bases of the junction unmatched. The CDR3 sequence: CASSLAGGTYNEQFF. The CDR3 nucleotides are TGTGCCAGCAGTTTAGCGGGGGGTACCTACAATGAGCAGTTCTTC.